The next 7 T cell receptor beta chains were all read from a single sample in a study of blood T cells in healthy people across ages. Combining a sample-barcoded 5' primer with a J-beta primer mix, a second PCR ran for about 6 to 11 cycles. TCRdb re-derived calls from the 5' RACE reads in MiXCR, one entry per CDR3 protein. This sample yields hundreds of thousands of distinct CDR3 sequences, of which under 50% are seen a single time; roughly 12% belongs to the top ten. The sequenced material came from blood. These receptors originate from a man aged 30-40 years in good health.

This sequence joins TRBV28 and TRBJ1-2, with 11 nucleotides matching TRBD1. This CDR3 is built from 13 residues. V shed 9 bases and J 4 bases; nucleotides not matched to a gene: 4. Germline V gene sequence: CDR1 MDHEN, CDR2 SYDVKM. The CDR3 is CASWTGGTYGYTF. In DNA form, the CDR3 reads TGTGCCAGTTGGACAGGGGGCACCTATGGCTACACCTTC.

This chain connects TRBV20-1 to TRBJ2-7, with D possibly matching TRBD2 (5 bases). V gave up 3 bases and J gave up 3 bases, with 15 bases separating them. The CDR3 contains 14 residues. Germline CDR1 DFQATT, CDR2 SNEGSKA (reference sequence). CDR3 coding DNA: TGCAGTGCTAGTAGCGCTTCGAGGCTCTACGAGCAGTACTTC. Translating gives CSASSASRLYEQYF.

The chain is built from TRBV11-2 and TRBJ1-4; 8 bases match TRBD1. The CDR3 sequence is 17 residues long. The trim removed 1 base at V and 0 bases at J, leaving 4 bases unmatched. Germline lookup yields CDR1 SGHAT and CDR2 FQNNGV. CDR3 coding DNA: TGTGCCAGCAGCTTAGCCGGACAGGGTGCAACTAATGAAAAACTGTTTTTT. Translated, it gives CASSLAGQGATNEKLFF.

The chain employs TRBV6-7 and TRBJ2-5; 7 nucleotides line up with TRBD2. TRBV6-7 is labeled an ORF, and its function is uncertain. Germline trimming cut 11 bases from V and 1 base from J; bases unmatched to any gene: 16. The CDR3 has 16 residues. CDR3 residues: CAGDPERGSSQETQYF. CDR3 in DNA: TGTGCCGGAGATCCGGAGCGGGGCTCCTCCCAAGAGACCCAGTACTTC.

Only a few counts were recorded for this clonotype. The J gene is TRBJ1-1, the V gene TRBV6-8; D call uncertain. The CDR3 loop spans 13 amino acids. CDR1 is MNHGY, CDR2 SAAAGT, per germline. V was shortened by 4 bases and J by 0 bases, with 6 bases between the two germline ends. CDR3 in DNA: TGTGCCAGCAGTTCTCCTTTGAACACTGAAGCTTTCTTT. It translates to CASSSPLNTEAFF.

The J gene is TRBJ2-7, the V gene TRBV4-3, with D possibly TRBD2 on 6 matching bases. This CDR3 spans 16 amino acids. Germline CDR1 reads LGHNA; CDR2 reads YSLEER. Trimming left V 0 bases short and J 4 bases short, with 16 bases between. The CDR3 is CASSQDRSSEKYEQYF. The CDR3 DNA follows: TGCGCCAGCAGCCAAGATAGGTCTAGCGAAAAGTACGAGCAGTACTTC.

The chain recombines TRBV6-1 with TRBJ2-5; D unclear. The J call could be wrong; TRBJ2-7 is a better fit for the DNA end. The CDR3 totals 12 residues. CDR1 and CDR2 from the germline V gene are MNHNS and SASEGT. For the CDR3, the DNA is TGTGCCAGCAGTGAAATGAGATACGAGCAGTACTTC. Translated: CASSEMRYEQYF.